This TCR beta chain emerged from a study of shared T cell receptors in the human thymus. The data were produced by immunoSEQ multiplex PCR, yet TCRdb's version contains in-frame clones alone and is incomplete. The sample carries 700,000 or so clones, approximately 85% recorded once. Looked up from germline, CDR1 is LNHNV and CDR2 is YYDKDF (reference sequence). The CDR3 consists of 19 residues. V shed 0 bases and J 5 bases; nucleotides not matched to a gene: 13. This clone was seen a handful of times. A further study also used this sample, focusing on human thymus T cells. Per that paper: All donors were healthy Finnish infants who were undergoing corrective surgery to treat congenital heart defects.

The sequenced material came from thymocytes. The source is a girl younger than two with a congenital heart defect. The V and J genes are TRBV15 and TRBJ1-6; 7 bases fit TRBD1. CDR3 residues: CATSRDSPSDRTNNSPLHF. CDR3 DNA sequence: TGTGCCACCAGCAGAGATTCCCCCTCGGACAGGACGAATAATTCACCCCTCCACTTT.